This T cell receptor (beta chain) was recorded in a study of cytomegalovirus exposure and HLA in healthy donors. This clone has just one count. The antigen is undetermined. The PCR ran on 60 Vbeta and 13 Jbeta primers. Repertoires were generated with immunoSEQ multiplex PCR, while TCRdb's copy carries only in-frame clones and drops some. In the table there are approximately 100,000 clones, about 74% of which are singletons. Study conclusions and caveats: The later analysis indicated that the majority of CMV-associated TCR beta chains appeared HLA-restricted. It was 164 TCR beta chains that were listed as cytomegalovirus-associated.

This CDR3 region has 16 residues. V dropped 0 bases and J dropped 5; count of bases not matched to a gene: 8. Germline CDR1 SGHRS, CDR2 YFSETQ. Sequencing was performed on PBMCs. The chain joins TRBV5-1 to TRBJ2-5, with 9 positions matching TRBD2. This clonotype was sampled from a woman aged 18-29 years in good health and CMV-seropositive. The CDR3 loop reads CASSLVGSGSGETQYF. CDR3 DNA sequence: TGCGCCAGCAGCTTGGTCGGTAGCGGGAGTGGGGAGACCCAGTACTTC.